The following is a T cell receptor (beta chain) sequence with its context. CDR3 length: 14 amino acids. The ends were cut back, 3 bases at V and 5 bases at J, with 16 bases in the middle. Germline-derived CDR1 and CDR2 are SQVTM and ANQGSEA. Original handling: Nucleated cell number was recorded as an estimate derived from reference gene primer amplification. Clones were sequenced by immunoSEQ multiplex PCR, and TCRdb holds only the in-frame ones, with some missing. The D gene and trimming were derived from the DNA, and the V and J assignments and clone size from that table. This table has some 110,000 clones, 82% appearing once. These data are taken from a study of blood T cell repertoires in COVID-19. Study-level background: The origin of the acute and convalescent COVID-19 samples was the United States, Italy and Spain. Sources were T cells, B-cell-depleted T cells, or PBMCs; the material itself was cDNA or gDNA.

Sequencing was done on a sample of peripheral blood. This clonotype originated in a man between 65 and 85 years old with acute or convalescent COVID-19. The rearrangement joins TRBV29-1 to TRBJ1-1; TRBD1 might be the D (5 bases). The CDR3 DNA reads TGCAGCGTTGATAGGTCCGGGGGAGGGACTGAAGCTTTCTTT. This codes for CSVDRSGGGTEAFF.